The entry that follows covers one T cell receptor (beta chain) sequence. Its antigen remains unidentified. The sample originates from a study of cytomegalovirus exposure and HLA in healthy donors. The junction had 10 bases not matched to a gene; V was cut back by 5 bases and J by 4 bases. The CDR3 length is 15 residues. Germline CDR1 reads KGHSH; CDR2 reads LQKENI. The primer mix had 60 Vbeta and 13 Jbeta primers. Profiled with immunoSEQ multiplex PCR; TCRdb holds only in-frame clones, not every one. The data show some 130,000 clones, more than 75% seen once. Findings of the study overall: In a later analysis, a genetic analysis reported fewer productive-TCR N-insertions in an Asian-associated ancestry cluster than the cohort average.

V and J are TRBV18 and TRBJ1-2, with 7 bases lining up with TRBD1. The sequencing input was PBMCs. The sequence was collected from a young man in good health and CMV-seronegative. The CDR3 loop reads CASSTRQGGSYGYTF. The CDR3 DNA follows: TGTGCCAGCTCAACCCGACAGGGTGGCTCCTATGGCTACACCTTC.